This T cell receptor (beta chain) emerged from a study of early T cells in non-severe SARS-CoV-2 infection. Overall study: Sequenced material consisted of bulk RNA (from unsorted whole blood), and chains were unpaired. General study points: CD4 and private specificities were missed by VDJdb matching, which favored anti-spike CD8 responses.

Unmatched junction bases numbered 7, after V lost 5 bases and J lost 4 bases. Germline-derived CDR1 and CDR2 are SGHRS and YFSETQ. The CDR3 is 15 amino acids. As for this clonotype: Its antigen is not identified.

As part of library construction, unique molecular identifiers were attached to individual cDNA molecules. TCRdb redid the calling of the 5' RACE reads with MiXCR, one entry per CDR3 protein. In the table there are about 72,000 distinct CDR3 sequences, 10% of which are singletons. The V call is TRBV5-1, the J call TRBJ2-1, with 9 bases that match TRBD2. This receptor was taken from an adult who was a healthcare worker with PCR-confirmed SARS-CoV-2 infection or an uninfected control (not recorded which). The sample in question was whole blood, obtained at baseline. The CDR3, as DNA: TGCGCCAGCAGGGACGGACTAGCGCAATACAATGAGCAGTTCTTC. The encoded protein is CASRDGLAQYNEQFF.